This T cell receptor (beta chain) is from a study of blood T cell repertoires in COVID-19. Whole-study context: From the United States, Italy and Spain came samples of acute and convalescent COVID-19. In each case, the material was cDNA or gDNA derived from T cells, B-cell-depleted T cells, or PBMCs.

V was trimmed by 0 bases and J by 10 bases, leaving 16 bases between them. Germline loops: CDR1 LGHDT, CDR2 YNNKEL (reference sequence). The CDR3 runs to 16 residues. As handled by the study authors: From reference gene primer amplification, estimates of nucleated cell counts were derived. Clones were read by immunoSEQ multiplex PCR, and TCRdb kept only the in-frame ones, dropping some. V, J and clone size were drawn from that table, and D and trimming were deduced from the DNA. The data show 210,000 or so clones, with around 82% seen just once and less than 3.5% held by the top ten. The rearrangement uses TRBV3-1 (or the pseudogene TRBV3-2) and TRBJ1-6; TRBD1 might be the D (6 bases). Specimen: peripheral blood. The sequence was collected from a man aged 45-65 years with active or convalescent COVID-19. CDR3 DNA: TGTGCCAGCAGCCAAGATCTGACAGGAAGGGGGTCACCCCTCCACTTT. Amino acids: CASSQDLTGRGSPLHF.